What follows are 9 T cell receptor beta chains derived from one specimen sequenced in a study of response to subunit inactivated influenza vaccine. TCRdb ran MiXCR on the RT-PCR reads and lists one entry per CDR3 protein. In the table there are around 570,000 distinct CDR3 sequences, approximately 10% of which are singletons. These data were likewise used in another study, on T cells expressing NK-cell markers. In that study: UMIs were included in TCR beta cDNA generated by 5'RACE template switching.

This specimen consisted of PBMCs from blood, obtained on the day of vaccination. These receptors were taken from a man aged 45-65 years who received an inactivated influenza vaccine.

This clonotype was detected a few times. The gene calls are TRBV28 and TRBJ2-5; 13 nucleotides align to TRBD2. CDR3 length equals 15 residues. J lost 7 bases, V lost 7 bases, and 9 bases had no gene match. Germline V gives CDR1 MDHEN, CDR2 SYDVKM. The CDR3, as DNA: TGTGCCAGCACCGGACTAGCGGGAGCCAGGCGGACCCAGTACTTC. Amino acid sequence: CASTGLAGARRTQYF.

This clonotype was counted only a few times. The chain couples TRBV3-1 to TRBJ2-7, with TRBD1 as a possible D gene (5 bases). The germline V and J ends were trimmed by 1 base and 6 bases, with 16 bases remaining between them. Germline CDR1 is LGHDT and CDR2 is YNNKEL (reference sequence). CDR3 length: 15 amino acids. As DNA, the CDR3 is TGTGCCAGCAGCCAAGTCGGAACAGGTGGTAGCGAGCAGTACTTC. Amino acid sequence: CASSQVGTGGSEQYF.

This clonotype occurred a few times. V is TRBV12-3 or TRBV12-4 and J is TRBJ2-4; D uncertain. The CDR3 loop spans 16 amino acids. V lost 5 bases to trimming and J lost 0 bases, with 14 bases between them. CDR3 in DNA: TGTGCCAGCAGTCCCCATAATAGGCAAGCCAAAAACATTCAGTACTTC. This gives the protein CASSPHNRQAKNIQYF.

This clonotype occurred many times. The J gene is TRBJ1-2, the V gene TRBV6-2 or TRBV6-3; TRBD1 matches at 10 bases. Trimming at V came to 7 bases and at J to 4 bases, leaving 6 bases not matched to a gene. In germline, CDR1 is MNHEY, CDR2 SVGEGT. The CDR3 loop spans 14 amino acids. This CDR3 reads CASIQDRGFYGYTF. CDR3 coding DNA: TGTGCCAGCATCCAGGACAGGGGGTTCTATGGCTACACCTTC.

The chain recombines TRBV20-1 with TRBJ2-3; 14 bases are a match to TRBD2. Germline values: CDR1 DFQATT, CDR2 SNEGSKA (reference sequence). The CDR3 runs to 18 residues. Germline trimming cut 3 bases from V and 2 bases from J; bases unmatched to any gene: 10. The CDR3 region has the DNA TGCAGTGCTAGGGGACTAGCGGGGGCCCTTTCTTTCACAGATACGCAGTATTTT. As protein: CSARGLAGALSFTDTQYF.

The sample holds a few counts of this clonotype. The chain uses TRBV6-1 and TRBJ2-7, with D hard to call. Between the trimmed V and J ends, which lost 6 bases and 0 bases, there was a span of 15 bases. From germline, CDR1 is MNHNS and CDR2 SASEGT. The CDR3 has 15 residues. DNA for the CDR3: TGTGCCAGCAGCTCAAAAAGCGCGAGCTCCTACGAGCAGTACTTC. Amino acid sequence: CASSSKSASSYEQYF.

There are a few counts of this clonotype. V usage is TRBV10-3 and J usage is TRBJ2-7; the match to TRBD1 covers 9 bases. The CDR3 covers 17 residues. V shed 4 bases, J shed 7 bases, and the junction held 17 bases outside the gene matches. CDR1 is ENHRY and CDR2 is SYGVKD in the germline V gene. The CDR3 here is CAISGSRDREVSMEQYF. The CDR3 DNA reads as TGTGCCATCAGTGGATCCCGGGACAGGGAAGTAAGCATGGAGCAGTACTTC.

This clonotype was observed a few times. This chain connects TRBV11-2 to TRBJ2-3; TRBD2 matches at 12 bases. This CDR3 is 16 amino acids long. Per the germline V gene, CDR1 is SGHAT and CDR2 is FQNNGV. V shed 5 bases, J shed 5 bases, and the junction held 8 bases outside the gene matches. The CDR3 DNA is TGTGCCAGCAGCCCCCGACTAGCGGGAGAGGGAGATACGCAGTATTTT. Its protein is CASSPRLAGEGDTQYF.

The V and J genes are TRBV3-1 and TRBJ2-3, with 15 bases aligning to TRBD2. The CDR3 length is 15 residues. V shed 8 bases, J shed 6 bases, and the junction held 6 bases outside the gene matches. The germline gives CDR1 LGHDT, CDR2 YNNKEL (reference sequence). As DNA, the CDR3 is TGTGCCAGCGGAGGACTAGCGGGAGGGTCTGATACGCAGTATTTT. It codes for CASGGLAGGSDTQYF.